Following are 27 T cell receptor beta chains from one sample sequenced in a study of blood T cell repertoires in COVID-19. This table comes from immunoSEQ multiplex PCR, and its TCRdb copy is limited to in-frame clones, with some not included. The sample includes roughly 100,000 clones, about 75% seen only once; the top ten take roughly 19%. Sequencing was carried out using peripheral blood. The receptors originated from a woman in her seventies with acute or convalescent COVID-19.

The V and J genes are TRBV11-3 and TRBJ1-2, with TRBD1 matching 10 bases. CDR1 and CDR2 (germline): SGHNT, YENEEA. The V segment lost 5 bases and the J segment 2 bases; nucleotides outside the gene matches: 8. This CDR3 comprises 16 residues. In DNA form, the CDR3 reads TGTGCCAGCAGCAGGGACAGGGGAAGATCAAACTATGGCTACACCTTC. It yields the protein CASSRDRGRSNYGYTF.

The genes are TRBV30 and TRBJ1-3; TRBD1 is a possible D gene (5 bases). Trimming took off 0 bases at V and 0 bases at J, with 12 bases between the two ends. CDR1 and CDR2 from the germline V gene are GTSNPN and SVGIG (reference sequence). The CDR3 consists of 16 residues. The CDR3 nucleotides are TGTGCCTGGAGTGTACTGGGGGGAATCTCTGGAAACACCATATATTTT. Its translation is CAWSVLGGISGNTIYF.

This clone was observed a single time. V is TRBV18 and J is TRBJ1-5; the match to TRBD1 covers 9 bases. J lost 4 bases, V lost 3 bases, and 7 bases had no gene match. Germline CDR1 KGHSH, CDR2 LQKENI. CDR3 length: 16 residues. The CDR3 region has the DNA TGTGCCAGCTCACCGGGACAGGGTCTGTTGAATCAGCCCCAGCATTTT. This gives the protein CASSPGQGLLNQPQHF.

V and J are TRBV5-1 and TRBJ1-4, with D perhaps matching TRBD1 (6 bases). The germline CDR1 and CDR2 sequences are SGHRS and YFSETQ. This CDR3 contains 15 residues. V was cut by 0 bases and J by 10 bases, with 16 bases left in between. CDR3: CASSLESGGGGKLFF. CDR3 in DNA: TGCGCCAGCAGCTTGGAAAGCGGGGGCGGAGGAAAACTGTTTTTT. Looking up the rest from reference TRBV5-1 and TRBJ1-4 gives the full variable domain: KAGVTQTPRYLIKTRGQQVTLSCSPISGHRSVSWYQQTPGQGLQFLFEYFSETQRNKGNFPGRFSGRQFSNSRSEMNVSTLELGDSALYLCASSLESGGGGKLFFGSGTQLSVL.

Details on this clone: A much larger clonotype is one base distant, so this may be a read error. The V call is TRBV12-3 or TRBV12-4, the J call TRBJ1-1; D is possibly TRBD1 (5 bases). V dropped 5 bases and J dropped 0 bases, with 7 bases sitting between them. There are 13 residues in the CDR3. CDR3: CASSRQMNTEAFF. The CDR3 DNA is TGTGCCAGCAGTAGACAGATGAACACTGAAGCTTTCTTT.

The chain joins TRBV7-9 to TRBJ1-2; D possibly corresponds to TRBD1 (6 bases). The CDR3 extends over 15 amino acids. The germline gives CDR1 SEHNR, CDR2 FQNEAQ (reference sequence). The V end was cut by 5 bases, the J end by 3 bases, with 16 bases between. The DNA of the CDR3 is TGTGCCAGCAGCCAGGACAGCAAAAGTTACTATGGCTACACCTTC. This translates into CASSQDSKSYYGYTF.

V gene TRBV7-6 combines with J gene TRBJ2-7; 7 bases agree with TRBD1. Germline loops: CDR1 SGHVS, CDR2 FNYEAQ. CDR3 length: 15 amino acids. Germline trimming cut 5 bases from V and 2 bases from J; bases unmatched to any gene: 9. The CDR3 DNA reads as TGTGCCAGCAGCCTAAGACAGGGCCGAACCTACGAGCAGTACTTC. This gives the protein CASSLRQGRTYEQYF.

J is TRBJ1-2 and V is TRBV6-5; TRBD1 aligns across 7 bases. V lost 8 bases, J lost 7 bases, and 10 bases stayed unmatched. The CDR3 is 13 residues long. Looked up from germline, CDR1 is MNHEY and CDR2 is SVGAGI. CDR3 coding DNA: TGTGCCAGCGGAAACACCCAGGGGGGTGGCTACACCTTC. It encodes CASGNTQGGGYTF.

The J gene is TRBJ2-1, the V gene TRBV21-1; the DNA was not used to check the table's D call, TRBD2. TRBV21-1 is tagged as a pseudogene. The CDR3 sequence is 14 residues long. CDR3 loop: CASHLGGVYNEQFF. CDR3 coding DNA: TGTGCCAGTCATTTAGGGGGGGTCTACAATGAGCAGTTCTTC.

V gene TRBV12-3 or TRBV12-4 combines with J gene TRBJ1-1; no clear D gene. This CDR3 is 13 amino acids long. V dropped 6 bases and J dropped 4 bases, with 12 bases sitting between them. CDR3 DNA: TGTGCCAGCAGCCTCAGACGGGGCACTGAAGCTTTCTTT. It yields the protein CASSLRRGTEAFF.

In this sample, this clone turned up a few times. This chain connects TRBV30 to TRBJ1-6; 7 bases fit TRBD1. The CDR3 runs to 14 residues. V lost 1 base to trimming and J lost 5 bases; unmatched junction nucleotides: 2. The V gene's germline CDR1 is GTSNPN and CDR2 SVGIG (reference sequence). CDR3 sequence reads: CAWSAGQDNSPLHF. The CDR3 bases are TGTGCCTGGAGTGCAGGACAGGATAATTCACCCCTCCACTTT.

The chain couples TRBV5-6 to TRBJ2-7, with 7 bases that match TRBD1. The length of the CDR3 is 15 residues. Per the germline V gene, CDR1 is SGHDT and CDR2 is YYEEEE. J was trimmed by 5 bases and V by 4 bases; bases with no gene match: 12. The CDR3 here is CASSQRQGWGHEQYF. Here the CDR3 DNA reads TGTGCCAGCAGCCAGAGACAGGGATGGGGACACGAGCAGTACTTC.

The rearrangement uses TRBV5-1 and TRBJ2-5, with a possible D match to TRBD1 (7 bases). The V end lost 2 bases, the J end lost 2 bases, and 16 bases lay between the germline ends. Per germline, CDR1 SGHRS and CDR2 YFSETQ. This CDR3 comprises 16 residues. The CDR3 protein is CASSFSGRQGQETQYF. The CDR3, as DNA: TGCGCCAGCAGCTTTAGCGGAAGACAGGGACAAGAGACCCAGTACTTC.

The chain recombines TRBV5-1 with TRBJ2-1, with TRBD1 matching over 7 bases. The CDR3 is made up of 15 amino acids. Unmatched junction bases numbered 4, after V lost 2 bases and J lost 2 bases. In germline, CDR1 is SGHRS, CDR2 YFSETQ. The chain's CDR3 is CASSLGTDTYNEQFF. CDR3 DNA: TGCGCCAGCAGCTTAGGGACAGATACCTACAATGAGCAGTTCTTC.

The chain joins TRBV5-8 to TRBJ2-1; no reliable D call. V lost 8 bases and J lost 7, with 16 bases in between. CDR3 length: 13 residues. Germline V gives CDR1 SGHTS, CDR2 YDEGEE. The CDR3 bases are TGTGCCAGTGAGAGGCCCCAGAGGAATGAGCAGTTCTTC. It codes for CASERPQRNEQFF. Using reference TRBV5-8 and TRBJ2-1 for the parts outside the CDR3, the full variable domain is EAGVTQSPTHLIKTRGQQATLRCSPISGHTSVYWYQQALGLGLQFLLWYDEGEERNRGNFPPRFSGRQFPNYSSELNVNALELEDSALYLCASERPQRNEQFFGPGTRLTVL.

The CDR3 protein is CATSRGTGGASKNIQYF. The CDR3 coding sequence is TGTGCCACCAGCAGGGGTACAGGGGGCGCCTCCAAAAACATTCAGTACTTC. The rearrangement uses TRBV15 and TRBJ2-4; 9 positions agree with TRBD1. CDR3 size: 17 residues. The trim removed 3 bases at V and 2 bases at J, leaving 8 bases unmatched. CDR1 is LNHNV, CDR2 YYDKDF, per germline (reference sequence).

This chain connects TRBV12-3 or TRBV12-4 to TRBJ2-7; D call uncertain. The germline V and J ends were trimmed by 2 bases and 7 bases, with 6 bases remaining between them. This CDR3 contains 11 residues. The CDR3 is CASSLSVEQYF. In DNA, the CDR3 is TGTGCCAGCAGTTTATCTGTGGAGCAGTACTTC.

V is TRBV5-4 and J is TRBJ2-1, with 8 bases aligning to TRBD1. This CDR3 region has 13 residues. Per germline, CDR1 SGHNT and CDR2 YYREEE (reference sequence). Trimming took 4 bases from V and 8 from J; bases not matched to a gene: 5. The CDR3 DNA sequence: TGTGCCAGCAGCCCGGGACAGGCCTATGAGCAGTTCTTC. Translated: CASSPGQAYEQFF.

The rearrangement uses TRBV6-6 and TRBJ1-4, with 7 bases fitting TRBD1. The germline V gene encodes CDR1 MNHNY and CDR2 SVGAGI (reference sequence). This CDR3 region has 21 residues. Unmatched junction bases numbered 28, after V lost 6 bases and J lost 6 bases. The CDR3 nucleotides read TGTGCCAGCAGCCGATTAACCCCGGGACAGCGTTCGAGGACAAGGGATGAAAAACTGTTTTTT. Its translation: CASSRLTPGQRSRTRDEKLFF.

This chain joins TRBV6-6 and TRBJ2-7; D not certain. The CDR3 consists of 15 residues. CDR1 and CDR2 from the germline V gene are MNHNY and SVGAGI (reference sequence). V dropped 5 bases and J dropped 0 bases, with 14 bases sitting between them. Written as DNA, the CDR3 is TGTGCCAGCAGTCCTTTGGTTTTCAGCTCCTACGAGCAGTACTTC. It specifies CASSPLVFSSYEQYF.

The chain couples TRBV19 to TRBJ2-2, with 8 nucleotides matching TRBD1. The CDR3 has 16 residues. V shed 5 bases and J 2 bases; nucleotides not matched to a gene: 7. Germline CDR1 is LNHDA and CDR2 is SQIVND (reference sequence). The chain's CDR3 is CASSFSGTGNTGELFF. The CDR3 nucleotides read TGTGCCAGTAGTTTTTCCGGGACAGGCAACACCGGGGAGCTGTTTTTT.

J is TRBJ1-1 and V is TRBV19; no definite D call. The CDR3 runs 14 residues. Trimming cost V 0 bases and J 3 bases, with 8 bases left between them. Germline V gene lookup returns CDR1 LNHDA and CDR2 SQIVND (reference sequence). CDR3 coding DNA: TGTGCCAGTAGTATAGATCGCGGGCACACTGAAGCTTTCTTT. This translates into CASSIDRGHTEAFF.

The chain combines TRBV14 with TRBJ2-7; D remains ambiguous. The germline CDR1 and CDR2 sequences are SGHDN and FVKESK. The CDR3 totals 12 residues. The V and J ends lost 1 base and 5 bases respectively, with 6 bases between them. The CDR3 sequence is CASSQGANEQYF. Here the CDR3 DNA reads TGTGCCAGCAGCCAAGGAGCCAACGAGCAGTACTTC.

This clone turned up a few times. CDR3 residues: CASSQPTTDYGYTF. DNA of the CDR3: TGTGCCAGCAGCCAACCGACGACAGATTATGGCTACACCTTC. The chain uses TRBV4-2 and TRBJ1-2; a weak D match, TRBD1 (5 bases). The germline gives CDR1 LGHNA, CDR2 YNFKEQ. The CDR3 is made up of 14 amino acids. V lost 2 bases and J lost 5, with 12 bases in between.

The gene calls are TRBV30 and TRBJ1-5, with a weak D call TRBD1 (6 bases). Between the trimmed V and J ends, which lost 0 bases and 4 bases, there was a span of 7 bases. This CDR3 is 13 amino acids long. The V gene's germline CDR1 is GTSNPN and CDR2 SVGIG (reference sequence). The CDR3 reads CAWSVGANQPQHF. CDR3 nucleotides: TGTGCCTGGAGTGTGGGGGCTAATCAGCCCCAGCATTTT.

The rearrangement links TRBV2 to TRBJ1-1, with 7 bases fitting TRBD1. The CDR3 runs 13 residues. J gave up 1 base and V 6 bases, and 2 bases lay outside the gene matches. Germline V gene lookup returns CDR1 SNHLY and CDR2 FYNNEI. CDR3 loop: CASSRDRNTEAFF. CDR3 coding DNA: TGTGCCAGCAGCCGGGACAGGAACACTGAAGCTTTCTTT.

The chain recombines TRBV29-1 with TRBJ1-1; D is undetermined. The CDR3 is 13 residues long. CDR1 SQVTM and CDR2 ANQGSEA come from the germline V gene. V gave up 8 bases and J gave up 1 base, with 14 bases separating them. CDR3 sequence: CSFVTLANTEAFF. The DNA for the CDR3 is TGCAGCTTCGTAACTCTAGCGAACACTGAAGCTTTCTTT.